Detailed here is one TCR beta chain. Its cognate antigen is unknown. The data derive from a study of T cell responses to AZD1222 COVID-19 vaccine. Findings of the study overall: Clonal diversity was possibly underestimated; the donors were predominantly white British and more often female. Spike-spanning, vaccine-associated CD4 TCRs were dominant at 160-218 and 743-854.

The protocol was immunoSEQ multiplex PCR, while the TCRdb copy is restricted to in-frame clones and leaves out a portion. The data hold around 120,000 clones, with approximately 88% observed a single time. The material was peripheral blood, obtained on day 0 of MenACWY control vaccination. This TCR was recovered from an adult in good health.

In nucleotides, the CDR3 is TGTGCCAGCTCACTCGGCCGCTCTGGAAACACCATATATTTT. Amino acid sequence: CASSLGRSGNTIYF. The chain is built from TRBV18 and TRBJ1-3, with D uncertain. Per the germline V gene, CDR1 is KGHSH and CDR2 is LQKENI. V was cut by 4 bases and J by 0 bases, with 7 bases left in between. The CDR3 covers 14 residues.